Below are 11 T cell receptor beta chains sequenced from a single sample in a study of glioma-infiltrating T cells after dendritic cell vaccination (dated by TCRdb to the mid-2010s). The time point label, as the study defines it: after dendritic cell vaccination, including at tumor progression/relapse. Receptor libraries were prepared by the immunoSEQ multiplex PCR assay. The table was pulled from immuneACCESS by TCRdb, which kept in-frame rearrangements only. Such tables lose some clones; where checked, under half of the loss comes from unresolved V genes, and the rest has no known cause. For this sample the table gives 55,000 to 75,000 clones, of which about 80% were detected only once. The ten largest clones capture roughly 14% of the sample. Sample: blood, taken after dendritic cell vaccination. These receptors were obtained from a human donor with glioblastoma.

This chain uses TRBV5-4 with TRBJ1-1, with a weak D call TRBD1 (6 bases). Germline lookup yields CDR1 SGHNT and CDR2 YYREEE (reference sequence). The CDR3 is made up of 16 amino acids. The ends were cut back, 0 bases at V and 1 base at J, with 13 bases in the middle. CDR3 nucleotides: TGTGCCAGCAGCTTGGACAGGGCCGCCGCGAACACTGAAGCTTTCTTT. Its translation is CASSLDRAAANTEAFF.

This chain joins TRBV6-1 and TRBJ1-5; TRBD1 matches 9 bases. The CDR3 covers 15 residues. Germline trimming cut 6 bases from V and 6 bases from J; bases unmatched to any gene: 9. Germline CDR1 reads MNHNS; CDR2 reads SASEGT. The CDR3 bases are TGTGCCAGCAGACGGGACAGGGTATTGGGTCAGCCCCAGCATTTT. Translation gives CASRRDRVLGQPQHF.

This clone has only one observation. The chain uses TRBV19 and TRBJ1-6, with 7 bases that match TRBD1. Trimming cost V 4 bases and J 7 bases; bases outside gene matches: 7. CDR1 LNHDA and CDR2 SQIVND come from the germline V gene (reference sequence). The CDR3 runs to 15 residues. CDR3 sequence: CASSSSTGRNSPLHF. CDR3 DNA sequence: TGTGCCAGTAGTAGCTCGACAGGGCGGAATTCACCCCTCCACTTT.

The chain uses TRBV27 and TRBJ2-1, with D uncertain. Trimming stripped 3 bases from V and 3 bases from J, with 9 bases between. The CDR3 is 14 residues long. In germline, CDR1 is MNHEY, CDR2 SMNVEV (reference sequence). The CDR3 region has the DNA TGTGCCAGCAGTTTGGGCAGCCTCTACAATGAGCAGTTCTTC. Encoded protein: CASSLGSLYNEQFF.

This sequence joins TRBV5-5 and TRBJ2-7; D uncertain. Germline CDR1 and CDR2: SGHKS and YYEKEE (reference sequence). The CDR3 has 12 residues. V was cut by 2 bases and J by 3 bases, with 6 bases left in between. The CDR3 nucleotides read TGTGCCAGCAGCTTTTCCAGCTACGAGCAGTACTTC. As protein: CASSFSSYEQYF.

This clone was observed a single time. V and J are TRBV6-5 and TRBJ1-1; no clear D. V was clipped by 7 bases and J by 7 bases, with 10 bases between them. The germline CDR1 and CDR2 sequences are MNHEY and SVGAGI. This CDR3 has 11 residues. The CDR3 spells CASIGVGEAFF. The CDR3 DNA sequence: TGTGCCAGCATCGGGGTCGGTGAAGCTTTCTTT.

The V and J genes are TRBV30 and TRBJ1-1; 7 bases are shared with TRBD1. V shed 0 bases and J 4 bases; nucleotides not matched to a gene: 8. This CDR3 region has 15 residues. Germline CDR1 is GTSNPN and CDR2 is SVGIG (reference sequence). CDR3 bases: TGTGCCTGGAGTGTAATTCGGGCAGGGGGCACTGAAGCTTTCTTT. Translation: CAWSVIRAGGTEAFF.

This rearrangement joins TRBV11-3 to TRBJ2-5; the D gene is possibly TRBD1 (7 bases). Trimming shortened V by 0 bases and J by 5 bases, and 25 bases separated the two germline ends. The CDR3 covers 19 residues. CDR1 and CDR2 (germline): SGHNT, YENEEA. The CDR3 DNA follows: TGTGCCAGCAGCTTAGACCCAAGCTCATGGAGGGGGCTTGGGGAGACCCAGTACTTC. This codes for CASSLDPSSWRGLGETQYF.

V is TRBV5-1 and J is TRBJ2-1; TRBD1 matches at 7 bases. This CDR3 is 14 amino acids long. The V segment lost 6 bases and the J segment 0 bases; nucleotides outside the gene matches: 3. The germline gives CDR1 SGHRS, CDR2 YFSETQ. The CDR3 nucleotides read TGCGCCAGCACATCAGGGGGCTCCTACAATGAGCAGTTCTTC. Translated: CASTSGGSYNEQFF.

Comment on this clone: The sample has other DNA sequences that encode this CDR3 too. CDR3 DNA sequence: TGCGCCAGCAGCTTGGCAGGAGAGACCCAGTACTTC. It codes for CASSLAGETQYF. The genes are TRBV5-1 and TRBJ2-5; no clear D. Trimming cost V 0 bases and J 4 bases, with 4 bases left between them. The CDR3 spans 12 residues. CDR1 and CDR2 (germline): SGHRS, YFSETQ.

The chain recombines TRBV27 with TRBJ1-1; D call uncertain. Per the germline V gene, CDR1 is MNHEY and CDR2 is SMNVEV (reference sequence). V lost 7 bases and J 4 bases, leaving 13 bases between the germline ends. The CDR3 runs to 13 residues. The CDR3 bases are TGTGCCAGCATTCGGGGATCGGGCACTGAAGCTTTCTTT. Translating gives CASIRGSGTEAFF.